The 27 T cell receptor beta chains reported below all come from one sample, sequenced in a study of T cells of healthy individuals. TCRdb fed the 5' RACE reads into MiXCR, producing one record per CDR3 protein. The sample comprises roughly 87,000 distinct CDR3 sequences, roughly a sixth of which are singletons, and around 6.4% rests with the top ten. The receptors here all came from a human donor in good health.

This clonotype showed up just a few times. This chain uses TRBV20-1 with TRBJ1-5; D remains unclear. Germline-derived CDR1 and CDR2 are DFQATT and SNEGSKA (reference sequence). The CDR3 has 11 residues. V was shortened by 1 base and J by 10 bases, with 8 bases between the two germline ends. CDR3 sequence reads: CSARGGIPQHF. DNA of the CDR3: TGCAGTGCTAGAGGAGGGATCCCCCAGCATTTT.

This clonotype showed up just a few times. The chain links TRBV6-2 or TRBV6-3 to TRBJ2-2, with 8 bases fitting TRBD2. The CDR3 runs 15 residues. CDR1 MNHEY and CDR2 SVGEGT come from the germline V gene. V shed 4 bases, J shed 6 bases, and the junction held 7 bases outside the gene matches. DNA of the CDR3: TGTGCCAGCAGTTTTCCGGGAGGGGTGTCCGGGGAGCTGTTTTTT. It is translated as CASSFPGGVSGELFF.

The CDR3, as DNA: TGCAGCGATGAGCGGGGGAGGTCTGAGACCCAGTACTTC. This gives the protein CSDERGRSETQYF. V is TRBV29-1 and J is TRBJ2-5; TRBD2 matches at 8 bases. V trimming: 7 bases; J trimming: 5 bases; junction bases outside the gene matches: 9. Per germline, CDR1 SQVTM and CDR2 ANQGSEA. CDR3 size: 13 residues.

The chain combines TRBV20-1 with TRBJ2-3; D is undetermined. The CDR3 totals 13 residues. Trimming removed 3 bases from V and 2 bases from J, with 9 bases in between. CDR1 DFQATT and CDR2 SNEGSKA come from the germline V gene (reference sequence). The CDR3 is CSASRQYTDTQYF. For the CDR3, the DNA is TGCAGTGCTAGTCGGCAGTACACAGATACGCAGTATTTT.

This chain links TRBV2 with TRBJ2-3; 11 nucleotides align to TRBD1. The CDR3 is 14 residues long. The germline V gene encodes CDR1 SNHLY and CDR2 FYNNEI. Losses at the gene ends were 8 bases for V and 4 bases for J; bases not matched to a gene: 5. The CDR3 DNA reads as TGTGCCAGCTCTAGGACAGGGGGCGCAGATACGCAGTATTTT. Translation gives CASSRTGGADTQYF. The full variable domain, its missing parts supplied by reference TRBV2 and TRBJ2-3, is EPEVTQTPSHQVTQMGQEVILRCVPISNHLYFYWYRQILGQKVEFLVSFYNNEISEKSEIFDDQFSVERPDGSNFTLKIRSTKLEDSAMYFCASSRTGGADTQYFGPGTRLTVL.

This clonotype was seen at least ten times. The gene calls are TRBV7-6 and TRBJ1-5; D is possibly TRBD1 (5 bases). V was clipped by 4 bases and J by 2 bases, with 9 bases between them. The CDR3 spans 14 residues. CDR1 and CDR2 from the germline V gene are SGHVS and FNYEAQ. CDR3 sequence reads: CASSSDSRNQPQHF. For the CDR3, the DNA is TGTGCCAGCAGCTCCGACAGCCGCAATCAGCCCCAGCATTTT.

The chain uses TRBV9 and TRBJ1-2; a possible D gene is TRBD1 (5 bases). Deletions cut 0 bases from V and 5 bases from J, with 11 bases between. The CDR3 runs 14 residues. CDR1 and CDR2 (germline): SGDLS, YYNGEE. The CDR3 DNA reads TGTGCCAGCAGCGTAGTTGAGGGGAATTATGGCTACACCTTC. Protein product: CASSVVEGNYGYTF.

The chain links TRBV7-2 to TRBJ1-3; D may be TRBD1 (5 bases). The germline gives CDR1 SGHTA, CDR2 FQGNSA. The length of the CDR3 is 16 residues. V lost 5 bases and J lost 4, with 18 bases in between. CDR3 coding DNA: TGTGCCAGCAGCATTCGGGACTCCTACCAAGGAAACACCATATATTTT. Translating gives CASSIRDSYQGNTIYF.

About this clonotype: Possible read error: a much larger clone is one base away. The V and J genes are TRBV12-3 or TRBV12-4 and TRBJ2-2; D is uncertain. The V end was cut by 3 bases, the J end by 4 bases, with 0 bases between. The CDR3 is made up of 11 amino acids. The CDR3 sequence is CASSFTGELFF. The DNA of the CDR3 is TGTGCCAGCAGTTTCACCGGGGAGCTGTTTTTT.

This clonotype was picked up a small number of times. This sequence joins TRBV5-1 and TRBJ2-5; D is possibly TRBD2 (6 bases). The V gene's germline CDR1 is SGHRS and CDR2 YFSETQ. The V end lost 0 bases, the J end lost 1 base, and 10 bases lay between the germline ends. The CDR3 covers 15 residues. Here the CDR3 reads CASSLATGVQETQYF. The CDR3 DNA reads TGCGCCAGCAGCTTGGCCACGGGAGTCCAAGAGACCCAGTACTTC. The full variable domain, in which reference TRBV5-1 and TRBJ2-5 provide the parts outside the CDR3, is KAGVTQTPRYLIKTRGQQVTLSCSPISGHRSVSWYQQTPGQGLQFLFEYFSETQRNKGNFPGRFSGRQFSNSRSEMNVSTLELGDSALYLCASSLATGVQETQYFGPGTRLLVL.

This clonotype was seen at least ten times. This rearrangement joins TRBV5-4 to TRBJ2-1, with 7 bases identical to TRBD1. The V segment lost 4 bases and the J segment 8 bases; nucleotides outside the gene matches: 9. The CDR3 is 14 amino acids. Germline V CDR1 and CDR2: SGHNT, YYREEE (reference sequence). The CDR3 sequence is CASSKGQNVDEQFF. CDR3 sequence (DNA): TGTGCCAGCAGCAAGGGACAGAATGTCGATGAGCAGTTCTTC. The full variable domain, in which reference TRBV5-4 and TRBJ2-1 provide the parts outside the CDR3, is ETGVTQSPTHLIKTRGQQVTLRCSSQSGHNTVSWYQQALGQGPQFIFQYYREEENGRGNFPPRFSGLQFPNYSSELNVNALELDDSALYLCASSKGQNVDEQFFGPGTRLTVL.

There are many counts of this clonotype. The chain joins TRBV20-1 to TRBJ1-1, with D maybe TRBD1 (6 bases). V lost 0 bases and J lost 1, with 6 bases in between. This CDR3 has 13 residues. Germline values: CDR1 DFQATT, CDR2 SNEGSKA (reference sequence). CDR3 protein: CSARETGNTEAFF. CDR3 DNA sequence: TGCAGTGCTAGAGAGACAGGGAACACTGAAGCTTTCTTT.

Ten or more counts support this clonotype. The CDR3 loop is CSAGTSGYYEQYF. CDR3 coding DNA: TGCAGCGCTGGGACTAGCGGGTACTACGAGCAGTACTTC. The V gene is TRBV29-1, the J gene TRBJ2-7; 12 bases are shared with TRBD2. This CDR3 comprises 13 residues. After removal of 7 bases from V and 3 bases from J, the junction contained 4 bases not matched to a gene. Germline assignment: CDR1 SQVTM and CDR2 ANQGSEA.

There are a few counts of this clonotype. The chain uses TRBV4-2 and TRBJ2-7; 11 nucleotides align to TRBD2. After removal of 1 base from V and 5 bases from J, the junction contained 4 bases not matched to a gene. The V gene's germline CDR1 is LGHNA and CDR2 YNFKEQ. There are 15 residues in the CDR3. DNA for the CDR3: TGTGCCAGCAGCCAAGCGGCTAGCGGGAGGAACGAGCAGTACTTC. Translated: CASSQAASGRNEQYF.

This clonotype has a single count. This may stem from a read error, because a much larger clone lies one nucleotide away. The chain carries TRBV9 and TRBJ1-2; D not resolved. V was clipped by 6 bases and J by 3 bases, with 12 bases between them. CDR1 and CDR2 (germline): SGDLS, YYNGEE. This CDR3 is built from 13 residues. The CDR3 nucleotides are TGTGCCAGCAATCCGAACGGTGACTATGGCTACACCTTC. It encodes CASNPNGDYGYTF.

This clonotype was recorded a few times. The chain links TRBV20-1 to TRBJ2-1; D gene uncertain. The CDR3 covers 10 residues. Trimming cost V 4 bases and J 3 bases, with 1 base left between them. From germline, CDR1 is DFQATT and CDR2 SNEGSKA (reference sequence). The CDR3 sequence: CSAIYNEQFF. In DNA form, the CDR3 reads TGCAGTGCTATCTACAATGAGCAGTTCTTC.

The chain couples TRBV20-1 to TRBJ2-7, with 8 nucleotides matching TRBD1. Germline V gives CDR1 DFQATT, CDR2 SNEGSKA (reference sequence). The CDR3 runs 15 residues. The ends lost 0 bases at V and 5 bases at J; junction bases unmatched: 9. CDR3 sequence reads: CSAREPTGDSNEQYF. The CDR3 region has the DNA TGCAGTGCTAGAGAGCCGACAGGGGATAGCAACGAGCAGTACTTC.

This clonotype was seen repeatedly, ten times or more. This chain uses TRBV4-1 with TRBJ2-1; the match to TRBD2 covers 8 bases. After removal of 4 bases from V and 8 bases from J, the junction contained 10 bases not matched to a gene. The CDR3 spans 15 residues. CDR1 is MGHRA and CDR2 is YSYEKL in the germline V gene. The CDR3 coding sequence is TGCGCCAGCAGCCTGCTGGTCTTCGGGAGGGATGAGCAGTTCTTC. Amino acid sequence: CASSLLVFGRDEQFF.

The table lists this clonotype with a few counts. The V call is TRBV2, the J call TRBJ2-3, with TRBD2 matching 10 bases. Trimming took 2 bases from V and 6 from J; bases not matched to a gene: 5. CDR3 length: 15 amino acids. CDR1 and CDR2 from the germline V gene are SNHLY and FYNNEI. CDR3 sequence reads: CASSERAGGLDTQYF. CDR3 DNA sequence: TGTGCCAGCAGTGAAAGAGCGGGAGGGTTGGATACGCAGTATTTT.

Only a few counts were recorded for this clonotype. The rearrangement joins TRBV6-2 or TRBV6-3 to TRBJ2-2; D ambiguous. Germline CDR1 is MNHEY and CDR2 is SVGEGT. Deletions cut 0 bases from V and 5 bases from J, with 13 bases between. The CDR3 is 16 amino acids. DNA for the CDR3: TGTGCCAGCAGTTACTCGAAGTCGCTCCAAACCGGGGAGCTGTTTTTT. It encodes CASSYSKSLQTGELFF.

V gene TRBV12-3 or TRBV12-4 combines with J gene TRBJ1-1; TRBD1 aligns across 7 bases. V lost 5 bases and J lost 5; bases outside the gene matches: 8. The CDR3 length is 14 residues. The DNA of the CDR3 is TGTGCCAGCAGTACCTCCAGGGGGTGGACTGAAGCTTTCTTT. Translating it yields CASSTSRGWTEAFF.

Here the CDR3 reads CSARLAGPSSYNEQFF. CDR3 bases: TGCAGTGCTCGTTTAGCGGGCCCTAGCTCCTACAATGAGCAGTTCTTC. V usage is TRBV20-1 and J usage is TRBJ2-1; 7 nucleotides agree with TRBD2. Germline V gene sequence: CDR1 DFQATT, CDR2 SNEGSKA (reference sequence). Trimming at V came to 5 bases and at J to 0 bases, leaving 10 bases not matched to a gene. The CDR3 is 16 residues long.

This clonotype was observed many times. The V and J genes are TRBV3-1 and TRBJ2-3; 11 bases are shared with TRBD1. CDR1 is LGHDT and CDR2 is YNNKEL in the germline V gene (reference sequence). This CDR3 is 18 amino acids long. The junction had 9 bases not matched to a gene; V was cut back by 1 base and J by 3 bases. CDR3 DNA: TGTGCCAGCAGCCAAGGTTGGTTTGGGACAGGGGGGACAGATACGCAGTATTTT. Protein product: CASSQGWFGTGGTDTQYF.

This clonotype has more than one count but fewer than ten. The chain couples TRBV12-3 or TRBV12-4 to TRBJ2-3; the D is unclear. Trimming took 1 base from V and 0 from J, leaving 11 bases between them. The CDR3 has 16 amino acids. The CDR3 DNA reads as TGTGCCAGCAGTTTAGGGACCAGGTCTAGCACAGATACGCAGTATTTT. Translation gives CASSLGTRSSTDTQYF.

This clonotype was counted at least ten times. The chain employs TRBV9 and TRBJ2-7; D could derive from TRBD1 or TRBD2 (6 bases each). With 8 bases removed from V and 6 bases from J, the gap between germline ends came to 15 bases. This CDR3 comprises 12 residues. Germline V lookup: CDR1 SGDLS, CDR2 YYNGEE. As DNA, the CDR3 is TGTGCCAGTGGAGGGGGAGGCGTCGAGCAGTACTTC. It codes for CASGGGGVEQYF.

The rearrangement uses TRBV28 and TRBJ2-2; weak D call: TRBD1 (6 bases). The ends were cut back, 5 bases at V and 4 bases at J, with 14 bases in the middle. This CDR3 has 15 amino acids. CDR1 MDHEN and CDR2 SYDVKM come from the germline V gene. CDR3 sequence reads: CASSANRAGTGELFF. CDR3 DNA: TGTGCCAGCAGTGCTAACAGGGCGGGCACCGGGGAGCTGTTTTTT.

This clonotype was detected a few times. V usage is TRBV2 and J usage is TRBJ2-1; 9 positions agree with TRBD1. V gave up 4 bases and J gave up 9 bases; unmatched junction bases: 10. The CDR3 has 15 residues. Germline-derived CDR1 and CDR2 are SNHLY and FYNNEI. In DNA form, the CDR3 reads TGTGCCAGCAGTGCCGGGACAGGGAGGCCAAGTGAGCAGTTCTTC. This encodes CASSAGTGRPSEQFF.